This T cell receptor beta chain came from a study of early T cells in non-severe SARS-CoV-2 infection. At the level of the study: It was bulk RNA from unsorted whole blood that was sequenced, and the chains were unpaired. Findings and limits, study-wide: Clonotype matching in VDJdb favored anti-spike CD8 responses and did not capture private and CD4 specificities.

V gave up 4 bases and J gave up 0 bases, with 12 bases separating them. Germline CDR1 is KGHSH and CDR2 is LQKENI. The CDR3 consists of 15 residues. Attachment of unique molecular identifiers was made to individual cDNA molecules. From the 5' RACE reads, TCRdb called clonotypes with MiXCR, one entry per CDR3 protein. The repertoire holds approximately 80,000 distinct CDR3 sequences, with 11% as singletons. This clonotype was seen at least ten times. Its specificity is not known. The source of this sequence is an adult who was a healthcare worker with PCR-confirmed SARS-CoV-2 infection or an uninfected control (not recorded which). The specimen was whole blood, collected at baseline. The rearrangement uses TRBV18 and TRBJ1-1; D perhaps matches TRBD1 (6 bases). CDR3 residues: CASSQKRTVNTEAFF. The CDR3 DNA reads TGTGCCAGCTCACAAAAAAGGACAGTGAACACTGAAGCTTTCTTT.